This TCR beta chain emerged from a study of glioma-infiltrating T cells. Overall study results and limits: Above-expected tissue-blood divergence occurred in all gliomas, most in low-grade ones. Tissue and blood shared very few CDR3 sequences.

The table lists this clonotype with many counts. Its matching antigen is unknown. This CDR3 contains 12 residues. V lost 5 bases and J 7 bases, leaving 9 bases between the germline ends. Germline V gene lookup returns CDR1 WNHNN and CDR2 SYGVQD (reference sequence). Using RNA template, CDR3s of TCR alpha and beta were amplified with iRepertoire arm-PCR. From the multiplex PCR reads, TCRdb called clonotypes with MiXCR, one entry per CDR3 protein. The data show more than 90,000 distinct CDR3 sequences, with roughly 39% seen just once and around two fifths held by the top ten. The chain carries TRBV10-1 and TRBJ2-1; D ambiguous. This receptor was taken from a human donor with low-grade glioma or glioblastoma, undergoing nonglioma brain surgery, or in good health (not recorded which). The sequencing sample was made of glioma tissue, nonneoplastic brain tissue, or PBMCs (not recorded which). The CDR3 spells CASSRHGNEQFF. The CDR3 coding sequence is TGCGCCAGCAGTCGGCATGGGAATGAGCAGTTCTTC.